Given below is one TCR beta chain in context. Its antigen is still unknown. Base qualities are not recorded, but no much larger clone differs from it by a single base. The data are from a study of blood T cell repertoires in COVID-19 (dated by TCRdb to 2018 to 2020). In terms of the full investigation: Collaborator samples came from the United States, Italy and Spain and covered acute and convalescent phases of COVID-19. The material from the prospective study consisted of cDNA or gDNA derived from T cells, B-cell-depleted T cells, or PBMCs. The samples were drawn from the first 160 participants of the ongoing ImmuneRACE study and from 950 to 1,500 subjects provided by 6 global collaborators. Subjects who had been exposed to COVID-19, were actively infected with it, or had recovered from it provided the deeply sampled blood TCRbeta repertoires that made up the dataset. Where available, HLA class I and class II types were obtained from metadata supplied by the sample provider rather than from assay-based typing. The repertoires were released in a freely available public database intended as a resource for research on the immune response to SARS-CoV-2. The sample metadata nearly always contained a de-identified subject ID, COVID-19 status, age in years and sex.

Each collaborating institution followed its own protocols to collect whole blood in K2EDTA tubes. For TCRbeta analysis, collaborators shipped samples as frozen whole blood, isolated PBMCs, or DNA extracted from either of those sample types. On the study overall, not on this receptor specifically: The amount of clinical and demographic metadata varied by source and participant and was provided uncurated.

TCRbeta CDR3 regions were amplified from genomic DNA by means of the immunoSEQ Assay, a bias-controlled multiplex PCR. The study's own analysis went as follows. Within the assay, amplification of reference gene primers was used to estimate how many nucleated cells each sample contained. Sequence reads were collapsed and filtered to measure the absolute abundance of every unique TCRbeta CDR3 rearrangement. For each sample, productive Simpson clonality was calculated as the square root of Simpson's diversity index across productive rearrangements. Not all clones reach the TCRdb copy of this immuneACCESS table, which keeps in-frame sequences only. Checked studies attribute under half of the gap to unresolved V genes and leave the rest unexplained. The V and J calls and clone size come from that table; D and trimming were worked out from the DNA. In all, the sample holds 140,000 to 150,000 clones, and approximately 87% of those were seen once. The top ten hold around 6.1% of the sample.

CDR3 length: 14 amino acids, cysteine to phenylalanine. Only the CDR3 DNA is retained, 42 bases long and in frame from the first base. CDR1 and CDR2 were assigned from the germline V gene as SGHTA and FQGNSA. Trimming costs V 5 bases and J 6 bases, and their ends lie 16 bases apart. The sequence was obtained from a man at least 80 years old with acute or convalescent COVID-19. Source material: peripheral blood. This chain is built from TRBV7-2 and TRBJ1-2; TRBD1 might be the D gene, on 6 matching bases. In nucleotide form, the sequence is TGTGCCAGCAGCCCAACCTCACAGGGTAATGGCTACACCTTC. It translates to CASSPTSQGNGYTF.